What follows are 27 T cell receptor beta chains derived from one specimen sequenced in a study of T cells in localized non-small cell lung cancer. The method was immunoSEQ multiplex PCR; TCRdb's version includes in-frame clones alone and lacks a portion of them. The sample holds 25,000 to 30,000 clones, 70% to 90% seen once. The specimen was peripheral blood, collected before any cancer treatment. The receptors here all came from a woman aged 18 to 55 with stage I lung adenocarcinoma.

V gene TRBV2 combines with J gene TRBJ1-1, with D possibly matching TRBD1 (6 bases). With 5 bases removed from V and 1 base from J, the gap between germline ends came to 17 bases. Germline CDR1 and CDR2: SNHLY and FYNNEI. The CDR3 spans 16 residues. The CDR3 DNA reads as TGTGCCAGCAGTTACATCGTTACGACAGGGAACACTGAAGCTTTCTTT. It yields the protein CASSYIVTTGNTEAFF.

CDR3 loop: CASSLVSGTVEKLFF. In DNA form, the CDR3 reads TGTGCCAGCAGCTTAGTTTCCGGGACAGTTGAAAAACTGTTTTTT. The rearrangement joins TRBV7-9 to TRBJ1-4; 7 bases are shared with TRBD1. The CDR3 spans 15 residues. Germline V gene data show CDR1 as SEHNR and CDR2 as FQNEAQ (reference sequence). V lost 1 base to trimming and J lost 7 bases; unmatched junction nucleotides: 6.

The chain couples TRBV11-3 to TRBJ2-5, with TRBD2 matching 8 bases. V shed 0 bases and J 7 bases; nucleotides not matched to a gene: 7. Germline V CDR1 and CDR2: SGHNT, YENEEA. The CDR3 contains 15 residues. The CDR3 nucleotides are TGTGCCAGCAGCTTAGACCTTAGCGGGGCAGCGACCCAGTACTTC. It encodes CASSLDLSGAATQYF.

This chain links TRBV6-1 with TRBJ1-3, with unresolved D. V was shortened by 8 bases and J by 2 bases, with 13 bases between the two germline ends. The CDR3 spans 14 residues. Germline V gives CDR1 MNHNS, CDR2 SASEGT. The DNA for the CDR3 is TGTGCCAGCCGTACCCCAGGAGCTGGAAACACCATATATTTT. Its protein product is CASRTPGAGNTIYF.

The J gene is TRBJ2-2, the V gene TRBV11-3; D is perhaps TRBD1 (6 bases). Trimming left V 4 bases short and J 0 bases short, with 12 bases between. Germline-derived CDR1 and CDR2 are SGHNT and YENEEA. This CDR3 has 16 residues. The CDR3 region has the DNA TGTGCCAGCAGCTCCTCTGGACAGTCGAACACCGGGGAGCTGTTTTTT. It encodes CASSSSGQSNTGELFF.

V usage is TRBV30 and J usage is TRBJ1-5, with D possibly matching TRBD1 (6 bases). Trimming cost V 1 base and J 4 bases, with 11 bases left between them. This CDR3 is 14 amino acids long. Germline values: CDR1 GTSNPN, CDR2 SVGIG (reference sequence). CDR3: CAWSGDTKNQPQHF. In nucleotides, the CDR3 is TGTGCCTGGAGTGGGGACACTAAAAATCAGCCCCAGCATTTT. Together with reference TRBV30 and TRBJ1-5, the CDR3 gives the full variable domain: SQTIHQWPATLVQPVGSPLSLECTVEGTSNPNLYWYRQAAGRGLQLLFYSVGIGQISSEVPQNLSASRPQDRQFILSSKKLLLSDSGFYLCAWSGDTKNQPQHFGDGTRLSIL.

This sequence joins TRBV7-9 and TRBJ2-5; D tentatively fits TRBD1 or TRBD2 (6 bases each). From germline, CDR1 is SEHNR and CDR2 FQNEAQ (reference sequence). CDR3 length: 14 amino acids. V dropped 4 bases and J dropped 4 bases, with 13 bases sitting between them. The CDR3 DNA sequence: TGTGCCAGCAGCTCTGGGGGGCGACTAGAGACCCAGTACTTC. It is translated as CASSSGGRLETQYF.

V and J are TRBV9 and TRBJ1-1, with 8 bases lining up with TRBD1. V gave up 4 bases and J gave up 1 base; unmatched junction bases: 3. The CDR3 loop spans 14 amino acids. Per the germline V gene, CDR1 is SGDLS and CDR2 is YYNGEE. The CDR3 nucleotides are TGTGCCAGCAGCATACAGGGGGAGAACACTGAAGCTTTCTTT. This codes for CASSIQGENTEAFF.

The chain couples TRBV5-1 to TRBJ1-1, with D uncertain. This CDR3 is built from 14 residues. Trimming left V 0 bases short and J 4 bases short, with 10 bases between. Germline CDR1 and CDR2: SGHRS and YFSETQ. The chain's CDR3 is CASSLDTGLTEAFF. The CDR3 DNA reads TGCGCCAGCAGCTTGGATACGGGTCTCACTGAAGCTTTCTTT. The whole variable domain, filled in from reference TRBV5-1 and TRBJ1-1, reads KAGVTQTPRYLIKTRGQQVTLSCSPISGHRSVSWYQQTPGQGLQFLFEYFSETQRNKGNFPGRFSGRQFSNSRSEMNVSTLELGDSALYLCASSLDTGLTEAFFGQGTRLTVV.

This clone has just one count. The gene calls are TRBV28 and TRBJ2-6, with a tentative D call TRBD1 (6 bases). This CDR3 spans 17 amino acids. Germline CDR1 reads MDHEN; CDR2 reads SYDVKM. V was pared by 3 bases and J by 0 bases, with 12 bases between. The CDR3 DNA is TGTGCCAGCAGTTTGACAGGATTCGACTCTGGGGCCAACGTCCTGACTTTC. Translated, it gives CASSLTGFDSGANVLTF.

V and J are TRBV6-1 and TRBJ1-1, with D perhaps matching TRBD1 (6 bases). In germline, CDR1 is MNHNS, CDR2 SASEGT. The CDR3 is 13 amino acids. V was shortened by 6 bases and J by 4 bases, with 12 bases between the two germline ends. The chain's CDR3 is CASRGAIFTEAFF. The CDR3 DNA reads TGTGCCAGCAGGGGGGCCATCTTCACTGAAGCTTTCTTT.

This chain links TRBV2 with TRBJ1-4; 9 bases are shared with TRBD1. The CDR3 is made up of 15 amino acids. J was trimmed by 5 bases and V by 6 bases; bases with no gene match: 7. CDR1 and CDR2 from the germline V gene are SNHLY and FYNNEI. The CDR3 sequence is CASRATGGVNEKLFF. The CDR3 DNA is TGTGCCAGCAGAGCAACAGGGGGCGTAAATGAAAAACTGTTTTTT. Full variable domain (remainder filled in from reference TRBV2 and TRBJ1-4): EPEVTQTPSHQVTQMGQEVILRCVPISNHLYFYWYRQILGQKVEFLVSFYNNEISEKSEIFDDQFSVERPDGSNFTLKIRSTKLEDSAMYFCASRATGGVNEKLFFGSGTQLSVL.

CDR3 residues: CASRKGLYDTGELFF. The CDR3 bases are TGTGCCAGTCGGAAAGGGCTCTACGACACCGGGGAGCTGTTTTTT. J is TRBJ2-2 and V is TRBV19, with D hard to call. The CDR3 loop spans 15 amino acids. Germline CDR1 reads LNHDA; CDR2 reads SQIVND (reference sequence). The V gene lost 8 bases and the J gene lost 3 bases, with 16 bases spanning the gap.

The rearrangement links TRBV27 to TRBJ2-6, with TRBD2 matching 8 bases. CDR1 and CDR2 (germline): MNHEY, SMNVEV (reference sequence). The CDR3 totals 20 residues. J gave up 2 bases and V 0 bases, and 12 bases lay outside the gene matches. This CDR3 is CASSLSISGSSYTGANVLTF. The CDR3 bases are TGTGCCAGCAGTTTATCGATCAGCGGGAGTAGTTATACTGGGGCCAACGTCCTGACTTTC.

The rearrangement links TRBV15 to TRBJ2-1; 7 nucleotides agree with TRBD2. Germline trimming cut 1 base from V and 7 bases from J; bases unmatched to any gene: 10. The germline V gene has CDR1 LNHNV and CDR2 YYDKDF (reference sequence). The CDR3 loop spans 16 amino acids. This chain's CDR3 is CATSRVREGLVNEQFF. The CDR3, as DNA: TGTGCCACCAGCAGAGTAAGGGAGGGCCTCGTTAATGAGCAGTTCTTC.

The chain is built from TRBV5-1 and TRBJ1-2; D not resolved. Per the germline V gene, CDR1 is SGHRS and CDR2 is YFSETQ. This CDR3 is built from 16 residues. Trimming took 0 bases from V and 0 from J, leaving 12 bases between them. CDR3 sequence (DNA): TGCGCCAGCAGCTTGGCCACCCAGAACCCTAACTATGGCTACACCTTC. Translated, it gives CASSLATQNPNYGYTF.

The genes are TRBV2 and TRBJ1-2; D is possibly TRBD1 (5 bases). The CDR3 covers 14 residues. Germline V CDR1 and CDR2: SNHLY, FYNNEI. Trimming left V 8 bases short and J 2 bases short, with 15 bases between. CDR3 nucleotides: TGTGCCAGCGGGGCCGCGGGGGAGAACTATGGCTACACCTTC. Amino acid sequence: CASGAAGENYGYTF.

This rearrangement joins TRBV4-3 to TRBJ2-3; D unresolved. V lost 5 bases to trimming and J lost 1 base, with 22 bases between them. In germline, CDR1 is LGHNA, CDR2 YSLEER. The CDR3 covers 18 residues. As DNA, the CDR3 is TGCGCCAGCAGCTACGCAGTTGGCTCCCATGTGCGCACAGATACGCAGTATTTT. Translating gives CASSYAVGSHVRTDTQYF.

DNA of the CDR3: TGTGCCAGCAGTGTCAGGGGCGAGCAGTACTTC. It codes for CASSVRGEQYF. V is TRBV6-5 and J is TRBJ2-7; the D gene is possibly TRBD1 (6 bases). This CDR3 is 11 amino acids long. The V gene's germline CDR1 is MNHEY and CDR2 SVGAGI. Trimming pared 5 bases from V and 6 bases from J, leaving 8 bases between.

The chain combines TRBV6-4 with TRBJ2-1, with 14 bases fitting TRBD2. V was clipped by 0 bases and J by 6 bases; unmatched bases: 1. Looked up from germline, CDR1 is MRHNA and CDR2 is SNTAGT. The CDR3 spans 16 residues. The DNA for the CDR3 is TGTGCCAGCAGTGACTCCGGGACTAGCGGGAGCAATGAGCAGTTCTTC. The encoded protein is CASSDSGTSGSNEQFF.

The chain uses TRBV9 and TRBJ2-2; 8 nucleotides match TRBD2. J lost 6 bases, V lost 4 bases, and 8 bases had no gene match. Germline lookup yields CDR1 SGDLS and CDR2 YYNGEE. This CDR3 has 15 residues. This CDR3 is CASSSQAGGPGELFF. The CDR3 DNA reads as TGTGCCAGCAGCTCACAGGCGGGGGGACCCGGGGAGCTGTTTTTT.

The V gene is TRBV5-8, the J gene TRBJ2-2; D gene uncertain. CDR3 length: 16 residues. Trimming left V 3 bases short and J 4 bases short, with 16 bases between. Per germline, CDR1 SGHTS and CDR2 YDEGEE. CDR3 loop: CASSSQMGWITGELFF. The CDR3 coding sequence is TGTGCCAGCAGCTCCCAGATGGGGTGGATCACCGGGGAGCTGTTTTTT.

The CDR3 nucleotides read TGTGCCAGCAGTTACCTGACTAGAGGCAATGAGCAGTTCTTC. Translation: CASSYLTRGNEQFF. V and J are TRBV6-5 and TRBJ2-1; perhaps TRBD2 as D (6 bases). Germline loops: CDR1 MNHEY, CDR2 SVGAGI. This CDR3 has 14 residues. V lost 2 bases to trimming and J lost 6 bases, with 11 bases between them.

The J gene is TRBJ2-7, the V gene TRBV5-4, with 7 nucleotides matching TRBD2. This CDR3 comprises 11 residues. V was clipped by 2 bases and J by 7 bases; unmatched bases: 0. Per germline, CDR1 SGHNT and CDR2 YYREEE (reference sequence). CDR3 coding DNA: TGTGCCAGCAGCTTCGGGGGGGAGCAGTACTTC. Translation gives CASSFGGEQYF.

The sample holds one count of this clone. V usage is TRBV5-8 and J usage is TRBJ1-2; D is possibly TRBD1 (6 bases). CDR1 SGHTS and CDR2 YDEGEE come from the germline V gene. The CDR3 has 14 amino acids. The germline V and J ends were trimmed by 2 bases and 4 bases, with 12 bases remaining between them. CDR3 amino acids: CASSLGGIGYGYTF. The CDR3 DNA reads TGTGCCAGCAGCTTAGGGGGAATCGGCTATGGCTACACCTTC. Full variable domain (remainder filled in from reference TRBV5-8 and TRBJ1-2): EAGVTQSPTHLIKTRGQQATLRCSPISGHTSVYWYQQALGLGLQFLLWYDEGEERNRGNFPPRFSGRQFPNYSSELNVNALELEDSALYLCASSLGGIGYGYTFGSGTRLTVV.

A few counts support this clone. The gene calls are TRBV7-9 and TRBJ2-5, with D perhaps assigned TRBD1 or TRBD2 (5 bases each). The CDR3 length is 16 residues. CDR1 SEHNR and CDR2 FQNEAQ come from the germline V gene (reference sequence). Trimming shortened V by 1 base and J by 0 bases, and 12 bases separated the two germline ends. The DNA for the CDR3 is TGTGCCAGCAGCTTAGGTTGGGGACCCTACCAAGAGACCCAGTACTTC. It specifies CASSLGWGPYQETQYF.

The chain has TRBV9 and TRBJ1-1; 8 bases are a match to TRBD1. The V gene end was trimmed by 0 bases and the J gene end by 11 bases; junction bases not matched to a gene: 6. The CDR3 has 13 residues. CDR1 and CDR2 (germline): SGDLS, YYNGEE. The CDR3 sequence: CASSVGQGARAFF. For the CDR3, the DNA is TGTGCCAGCAGCGTAGGTCAGGGGGCGCGGGCTTTCTTT.